This record covers a single TCR beta chain. PCR employed 60 Vbeta and 13 Jbeta primers. Clones were read by immunoSEQ multiplex PCR, and TCRdb kept only the in-frame ones, dropping some. This table has about 240,000 clones, roughly 85% appearing once. These data come from a study of cytomegalovirus exposure and HLA in healthy donors. The CDR3 length is 15 residues. Germline V gene sequence: CDR1 MGHDK, CDR2 SYGVNS. Trimming removed 0 bases from V and 10 bases from J, with 15 bases in between. The sequenced material came from PBMCs. The chain combines TRBV25-1 with TRBJ1-4; D remains ambiguous. This receptor was taken from a girl aged 2 to 9 in good health and CMV-seronegative. CDR3 nucleotide sequence: TGTGCCAGCAGTGAATATAGTACCCAATCCGGAAAACTGTTTTTT. This translates into CASSEYSTQSGKLFF.